The 23 T cell receptor beta chains listed next were all sequenced from one sample in a study of blood T cell repertoires in COVID-19. Clones were sequenced by immunoSEQ multiplex PCR, and TCRdb holds only the in-frame ones, with some missing. The sample yields about 280,000 clones, about nine tenths seen once. Sequencing input: peripheral blood. The receptor source for this set is a woman aged 40 to 50 who had recovered from COVID-19.

J is TRBJ2-3 and V is TRBV7-3, with 9 bases lining up with TRBD2. The CDR3 length is 14 residues. After removal of 3 bases from V and 4 bases from J, the junction contained 2 bases not matched to a gene. Per germline, CDR1 SGHTA and CDR2 FQGTGA. CDR3 sequence: CASSFSGSPDTQYF. DNA of the CDR3: TGTGCCAGCAGCTTTAGCGGGAGCCCAGATACGCAGTATTTT.

The rearrangement uses TRBV11-2 and TRBJ2-7; the match to TRBD2 covers 9 bases. Germline V gene sequence: CDR1 SGHAT, CDR2 FQNNGV. The CDR3 loop spans 13 amino acids. V was pared by 4 bases and J by 5 bases, with 3 bases of the junction left unmatched. The CDR3 protein is CASSSAGGHEQYF. In nucleotides, the CDR3 is TGTGCCAGCAGCTCCGCGGGGGGGCACGAGCAGTACTTC.

The chain recombines TRBV27 with TRBJ2-2; 8 positions agree with TRBD2. The junction had 15 bases not matched to a gene; V was cut back by 6 bases and J by 6 bases. Germline V gene data show CDR1 as MNHEY and CDR2 as SMNVEV (reference sequence). The CDR3 extends over 17 amino acids. The DNA of the CDR3 is TGTGCCAGCAGCCCCCTTAAGCGGGAGATCGGTCCCGGGGAGCTGTTTTTT. It codes for CASSPLKREIGPGELFF.

V is TRBV25-1 and J is TRBJ2-7, with a weak D call TRBD2 (6 bases). Germline assignment: CDR1 MGHDK and CDR2 SYGVNS. Trimming cost V 7 bases and J 3 bases, with 13 bases left between them. CDR3 size: 13 residues. CDR3 amino acids: CASTGTSYYEQYF. Written as DNA, the CDR3 is TGTGCCAGCACAGGGACTTCCTACTACGAGCAGTACTTC.

The chain links TRBV6-6 to TRBJ2-1; unclear D gene. Trimming took off 3 bases at V and 10 bases at J, with 16 bases between the two ends. The CDR3 extends over 14 amino acids. Germline CDR1 and CDR2: MNHNY and SVGAGI (reference sequence). The CDR3: CASSYYQSGGEQFF. The CDR3 bases are TGTGCCAGCAGTTATTACCAAAGTGGCGGCGAGCAGTTCTTC.

The chain is built from TRBV30 and TRBJ2-3; 14 bases are a match to TRBD2. Per germline, CDR1 GTSNPN and CDR2 SVGIG (reference sequence). After removal of 7 bases from V and 4 bases from J, the junction contained 4 bases not matched to a gene. The CDR3 runs to 14 residues. As DNA, the CDR3 is TGTGCCTTCGGGACTAGCGGGAGTCCAGATACGCAGTATTTT. Translated: CAFGTSGSPDTQYF.

This chain joins TRBV2 and TRBJ2-7; the match to TRBD2 covers 12 bases. Germline values: CDR1 SNHLY, CDR2 FYNNEI. With V trimmed by 6 bases and J by 4 bases, 10 bases remained unmatched. The CDR3 sequence is 16 residues long. The CDR3 region has the DNA TGTGCCAGCAGAGGGACTAGCGGGCTCGCTGCGTACGAGCAGTACTTC. It is translated as CASRGTSGLAAYEQYF.

This clone came up once. The chain carries TRBV4-1 and TRBJ2-1, with 9 bases identical to TRBD2. Trimming removed 1 base from V and 4 bases from J; junction bases left unmatched: 8. The CDR3 is 17 amino acids. Germline V CDR1 and CDR2: MGHRA, YSYEKL. CDR3 protein: CASSQAAGGPGYNEQFF. The DNA of the CDR3 is TGCGCCAGCAGCCAAGCGGCGGGAGGGCCTGGTTACAATGAGCAGTTCTTC.

The gene calls are TRBV11-2 and TRBJ2-5, with no clear D. Trimming shortened V by 4 bases and J by 5 bases, and 8 bases separated the two germline ends. This CDR3 spans 12 amino acids. Per germline, CDR1 SGHAT and CDR2 FQNNGV. CDR3 in amino acids: CASSSNFETQYF. CDR3 nucleotides: TGTGCCAGCAGCTCTAACTTTGAGACCCAGTACTTC.

This sequence joins TRBV7-9 and TRBJ2-2, with D possibly matching TRBD1 (5 bases). The length of the CDR3 is 15 residues. Germline V CDR1 and CDR2: SEHNR, FQNEAQ (reference sequence). Between the trimmed V and J ends, which lost 1 base and 3 bases, there was a span of 9 bases. For the CDR3, the DNA is TGTGCCAGCAGCTTAGGGGGCGACTACACCGGGGAGCTGTTTTTT. Its protein product is CASSLGGDYTGELFF.

The chain recombines TRBV25-1 with TRBJ1-1, with D possibly TRBD1 on 6 matching bases. Trimming left V 3 bases short and J 6 bases short, with 11 bases between. Germline loops: CDR1 MGHDK, CDR2 SYGVNS. The CDR3 loop spans 13 amino acids. CDR3 in DNA: TGTGCCAGCAGTGACGGGAACAGGGCTGAAGCTTTCTTT. It is translated as CASSDGNRAEAFF.

This chain links TRBV2 with TRBJ2-7; 7 nucleotides agree with TRBD1. The J segment lost 4 bases and the V segment lost 4 bases, leaving 4 bases of the junction unmatched. This CDR3 contains 13 residues. CDR1 is SNHLY and CDR2 is FYNNEI in the germline V gene. CDR3 residues: CASSGPGQYEQYF. The DNA for the CDR3 is TGTGCCAGCAGTGGGCCGGGACAGTACGAGCAGTACTTC.

The chain combines TRBV28 with TRBJ2-7; D possibly corresponds to TRBD1 (5 bases). V was clipped by 1 base and J by 0 bases, with 16 bases between them. Germline V lookup: CDR1 MDHEN, CDR2 SYDVKM. The CDR3 is 17 residues long. The DNA for the CDR3 is TGTGCCAGCAGTTTATCCCGGTGGGGCGAAAGCTCCTACGAGCAGTACTTC. Translation gives CASSLSRWGESSYEQYF.

Note on this clone: Different DNA sequences within this sample yield the same CDR3. The chain has TRBV5-6 and TRBJ2-7, with 8 bases fitting TRBD1. The germline gives CDR1 SGHDT, CDR2 YYEEEE. The CDR3 runs to 14 residues. The ends lost 4 bases at V and 2 bases at J; junction bases unmatched: 5. Here the CDR3 DNA reads TGTGCCAGCAGCCCCGGACAGGGACCCTACGAGCAGTACTTC. Translation gives CASSPGQGPYEQYF.

A word on this clone: Other DNA sequences in this sample translate to the same CDR3. The chain carries TRBV5-1 and TRBJ1-3; D uncertain. This CDR3 comprises 14 residues. Germline V gene lookup returns CDR1 SGHRS and CDR2 YFSETQ. Trimming took off 0 bases at V and 1 base at J, with 5 bases between the two ends. The CDR3 region is CASSLDGSGNTIYF. The CDR3 bases are TGCGCCAGCAGCTTGGACGGTTCTGGAAACACCATATATTTT.

The rearrangement uses TRBV4-2 and TRBJ2-6; 7 nucleotides align to TRBD1. Looked up from germline, CDR1 is LGHNA and CDR2 is YNFKEQ. V lost 0 bases, J lost 0 bases, and 5 bases stayed unmatched. This CDR3 region has 18 residues. Here the CDR3 DNA reads TGTGCCAGCAGCCAAGAACCCGGGACAGACTCTGGGGCCAACGTCCTGACTTTC. Amino acid sequence: CASSQEPGTDSGANVLTF.

This clone occurred a few times. This rearrangement joins TRBV5-1 to TRBJ1-1; D is possibly TRBD1 (5 bases). Trimming took 6 bases from V and 1 from J, leaving 13 bases between them. Germline V CDR1 and CDR2: SGHRS, YFSETQ. The CDR3 is made up of 14 amino acids. This chain's CDR3 is CASNLATANTEAFF. DNA for the CDR3: TGCGCCAGCAATCTTGCGACAGCGAACACTGAAGCTTTCTTT.

The chain couples TRBV12-5 to TRBJ1-3; TRBD1 is a possible D gene (5 bases). The germline CDR1 and CDR2 sequences are LGHNT and FRNRAP. The CDR3 is made up of 16 amino acids. The germline V and J ends were trimmed by 5 bases and 4 bases, with 18 bases remaining between them. CDR3 protein: CASGPLLQAPGNTIYF. CDR3 sequence (DNA): TGTGCTAGTGGTCCGCTTTTACAGGCTCCCGGAAACACCATATATTTT.

This chain links TRBV18 with TRBJ2-7; a weak D match, TRBD2 (5 bases). Trimming pared 4 bases from V and 6 bases from J, leaving 13 bases between. This CDR3 comprises 13 residues. CDR1 and CDR2 (germline): KGHSH, LQKENI. The CDR3 sequence: CASSLHPGSEQYF. The DNA of the CDR3 is TGTGCCAGCTCACTCCACCCGGGGTCCGAGCAGTACTTC.

The chain recombines TRBV6-5 with TRBJ2-7; no definite D call. The CDR3 consists of 13 residues. Trimming pared 0 bases from V and 4 bases from J, leaving 7 bases between. The germline CDR1 and CDR2 sequences are MNHEY and SVGAGI. The CDR3 DNA is TGTGCCAGCAGTTACTCGGCAGATTACGAGCAGTACTTC. The encoded protein is CASSYSADYEQYF.

V gene TRBV4-1 combines with J gene TRBJ2-3, with TRBD1 identical over 12 bases. Germline V gene lookup returns CDR1 MGHRA and CDR2 YSYEKL. Trimming took 5 bases from V and 0 from J; bases not matched to a gene: 3. The CDR3 is 16 amino acids. CDR3: CASSSGQGASTDTQYF. The CDR3 DNA is TGCGCCAGCAGCTCGGGACAGGGGGCAAGCACAGATACGCAGTATTTT.

The V call is TRBV7-9, the J call TRBJ2-7, with 8 positions matching TRBD2. With 5 bases clipped from V and 1 base from J, the junction kept 4 bases outside the gene matches. Per germline, CDR1 SEHNR and CDR2 FQNEAQ (reference sequence). This CDR3 contains 14 residues. CDR3 DNA: TGTGCCAGCAGCCTAACTAGCGGATCCTACGAGCAGTACTTC. As protein: CASSLTSGSYEQYF.

The chain has TRBV12-3 or TRBV12-4 and TRBJ1-5; D is undetermined. V lost 8 bases, J lost 5 bases, and 13 bases lay in between. The CDR3 contains 13 residues. CDR3 residues: CASRQAGHQPQHF. CDR3 coding DNA: TGTGCCAGCCGCCAAGCCGGTCATCAGCCCCAGCATTTT.